Listed below are T cell receptor beta chains from one sample, sequenced in a study of blood T cell repertoires in COVID-19. The table came from immunoSEQ multiplex PCR; TCRdb's copy has only in-frame clones and leaves some out. This sample yields around 80,000 clones, of which over 75% are seen a single time; approximately 10% belongs to the top ten. The sequencing sample was made of peripheral blood. These receptors originate from a human donor in a cohort sampled during active COVID-19. The CDR3 runs from the conserved cysteine through the conserved F or W. Fields, in order: D gene, J gene, clone size, V gene, CDR3 DNA, CDR3 protein. A D gene is named only where the DNA matches it firmly. Where a row states a size, it is once, few, many or the class of an expanded clone; other rows omit it.

>NA|TRBJ2-7|NA|TRBV5-4
TGTGCCAGCAGCCAGGGGGGATCTCAAGGGCCTTACGAGCAGTACTTC
CASSQGGSQGPYEQYF
>NA|TRBJ2-3|NA|TRBV5-1
TGCGCCAGCAGCTTGGGACAGACTTACTCAATGACAGATACGCAGTATTTT
CASSLGQTYSMTDTQYF
>NA|TRBJ2-3|NA|TRBV5-1
TGCGCCAGCAGCTTGGCGGGATCCAGGGGAGATACGCAGTATTTT
CASSLAGSRGDTQYF
>TRBD2|TRBJ2-7|NA|TRBV2
TGTGCCAGCAGAGTGGGACTAGCCACCTACGAGCAGTACTTC
CASRVGLATYEQYF
>NA|TRBJ1-1|NA|TRBV5-4
TGTGCCAGCAGCTTGGGGCGGGGAGGGTACACTGAAGCTTTCTTT
CASSLGRGGYTEAFF
>TRBD2|TRBJ2-1|once|TRBV5-1
TGCGCCAGCACCCGAGAAGCGGGAGGGGCCAATGAGCAGTTCTTC
CASTREAGGANEQFF
>NA|TRBJ2-3|NA|TRBV5-6
TGTGCCAGCAGCTTGCTAGATACGCAGTATTTT
CASSLLDTQYF
>NA|TRBJ1-5|NA|TRBV6-1
TGTGCCAGCAGTGAAAACCGGGGTTCGGTCCAGCATTTT
CASSENRGSVQHF
>TRBD1|TRBJ1-5|NA|TRBV9
TGTGCCAGCAGCGGCGGACAGGGGGCTTCTCAGCCCCAGCATTTT
CASSGGQGASQPQHF
>NA|TRBJ2-1|NA|TRBV12-3/TRBV12-4
TGTGCCAGCCTCCCCAACGGTGGCAATGAGCAGTTCTTC
CASLPNGGNEQFF
>NA|TRBJ2-2|NA|TRBV5-1
TGCGCCAGCAGCAGGCTAGCAGACACCGGGGAGCTGTTTTTT
CASSRLADTGELFF
>NA|TRBJ2-5|NA|TRBV24-1
TGTGCCACCAGTGATCAGGGAGAGACCCAGTACTTC
CATSDQGETQYF
>NA|TRBJ2-5|NA|TRBV7-3
TGTGCCAGCAGCTTAAGGCGGGATCAGACCCAGTACTTC
CASSLRRDQTQYF
>TRBD1|TRBJ2-7|NA|TRBV25-1
TGTGCCAGCAGTGAGGCAGGGGGCATCTACGAGCAGTACTTC
CASSEAGGIYEQYF
>NA|TRBJ1-6|NA|TRBV6-5
TGTGCCAGCACGCAGGGATGGGATTCACCCCTCCACTTT
CASTQGWDSPLHF
>TRBD1|TRBJ2-1|NA|TRBV5-1
TGCGCCAGCAGCCCGGGACAGGGAACCTACAATGAGCAGTTCTTC
CASSPGQGTYNEQFF
>NA|TRBJ1-5|NA|TRBV4-1
TGCGCCAGCAGCCAAGTTATACAGCAGCCCCAGCATTTT
CASSQVIQQPQHF
>NA|TRBJ2-3|NA|TRBV28
TGTGCCAGCAGTTTCCGGGGAAGCACAGATACGCAGTATTTT
CASSFRGSTDTQYF
>NA|TRBJ1-2|once|TRBV28
TGTGCCAGCAGCCCACCACCGGGATTTGGGAGTACTTATGGCTACACCTTC
CASSPPPGFGSTYGYTF
>TRBD2|TRBJ2-7|NA|TRBV2
TGTGCCAGCAGACTGACTAGCGGAAGCACCTACGAGCAGTACTTC
CASRLTSGSTYEQYF
>TRBD2|TRBJ2-1|NA|TRBV6-2/TRBV6-3
TGTGCCAGCAGTATACTTAGCGGGGGAGGGAGAAATGAGCAGTTCTTC
CASSILSGGGRNEQFF
>TRBD2|TRBJ2-2|NA|TRBV3-1/TRBV3-2
TGTGCCAGCAGCCAAGAGGTTGGGCGGGAGGTCGGGGAGCTGTTTTTT
CASSQEVGREVGELFF
>NA|TRBJ2-1|NA|TRBV9
TGTGCCAGCAGCGTTCGGACTGGTGGGGAGACCTACAATGAGCAGTTCTTC
CASSVRTGGETYNEQFF